A single sample gave rise to the 25 T cell receptor beta chains below, sequenced in a study of cytomegalovirus exposure and HLA in healthy donors (dated by TCRdb to 2016 to 2017). The library was produced with the immunoSEQ multiplex PCR assay. For the multiplex PCR, a mixture combining 60 forward primers for TCR Vbeta segments and 13 reverse primers for TCR Jbeta segments was used. TCRdb provides this immuneACCESS table in a form limited to in-frame rearrangements. Some clones are lacking; in checked studies, under half of them reflect an unresolved V gene, and why the rest are absent is not known. The sample's records list more than 100,000 clones. The top ten constitute about 1.4% of the sample. The sequenced material came from PBMCs. The origin of the receptors is a woman between 35 and 50 years old in good health and CMV-seronegative.

J is TRBJ1-3 and V is TRBV29-1, with D unresolved. Germline CDR1 SQVTM, CDR2 ANQGSEA. The CDR3 has 13 amino acids. The V and J ends lost 6 bases and 3 bases respectively, with 12 bases between them. As DNA, the CDR3 is TGCAGCGTAAGTCCAGGTGGTGGAAACACCATATATTTT. Its translation is CSVSPGGGNTIYF.

The genes are TRBV4-1 and TRBJ1-1; D unclear. This CDR3 is 14 amino acids long. The V gene's germline CDR1 is MGHRA and CDR2 YSYEKL. V gave up 0 bases and J gave up 2 bases, with 7 bases separating them. The CDR3 is CASSQDSGNTEAFF. The CDR3 region has the DNA TGCGCCAGCAGCCAAGATTCGGGTAACACTGAAGCTTTCTTT.

This chain connects TRBV5-1 to TRBJ1-1; 7 bases map to TRBD1. This CDR3 region has 14 residues. CDR1 and CDR2 from the germline V gene are SGHRS and YFSETQ. Germline trimming cut 5 bases from V and 3 bases from J; bases unmatched to any gene: 7. CDR3 loop: CASRGTVLDTEAFF. The CDR3 bases are TGCGCCAGCAGGGGGACAGTTTTGGACACTGAAGCTTTCTTT. Based on the CDR3 plus reference TRBV5-1 and TRBJ1-1, the full variable domain is KAGVTQTPRYLIKTRGQQVTLSCSPISGHRSVSWYQQTPGQGLQFLFEYFSETQRNKGNFPGRFSGRQFSNSRSEMNVSTLELGDSALYLCASRGTVLDTEAFFGQGTRLTVV.

The chain recombines TRBV10-2 with TRBJ2-5; D unclear. Germline values: CDR1 WSHSY, CDR2 SAAADI. The CDR3 is 13 residues long. V lost 3 bases and J 5 bases, leaving 10 bases between the germline ends. As DNA, the CDR3 is TGCGCCAGCAGTGACCCGGAGTTGGAGACCCAGTACTTC. It specifies CASSDPELETQYF.

This chain links TRBV19 with TRBJ1-1; D gene uncertain. Trimming left V 3 bases short and J 6 bases short, with 14 bases between. The CDR3 length is 14 residues. Germline CDR1 reads LNHDA; CDR2 reads SQIVND (reference sequence). The CDR3 sequence is CASSIPTVGAEAFF. CDR3 nucleotide sequence: TGTGCCAGTAGTATCCCCACGGTCGGGGCTGAAGCTTTCTTT.

V is TRBV6-1 and J is TRBJ2-5, with 10 bases matching TRBD1. This CDR3 is 14 amino acids long. V shed 5 bases and J 2 bases; nucleotides not matched to a gene: 2. From germline, CDR1 is MNHNS and CDR2 SASEGT. CDR3 bases: TGTGCCAGCAGTCGGACAGGGGGGCAAGAGACCCAGTACTTC. This codes for CASSRTGGQETQYF.

The V gene is TRBV5-4, the J gene TRBJ2-3; D gene unclear. CDR3 length: 13 amino acids. Trimming shortened V by 4 bases and J by 0 bases, and 6 bases separated the two germline ends. Germline CDR1 reads SGHNT; CDR2 reads YYREEE (reference sequence). Here the CDR3 DNA reads TGTGCCAGCAGCCAAGCTAGCACAGATACGCAGTATTTT. Amino acids: CASSQASTDTQYF. Full variable domain (missing parts from reference TRBV5-4 and TRBJ2-3): ETGVTQSPTHLIKTRGQQVTLRCSSQSGHNTVSWYQQALGQGPQFIFQYYREEENGRGNFPPRFSGLQFPNYSSELNVNALELDDSALYLCASSQASTDTQYFGPGTRLTVL.

This rearrangement joins TRBV5-1 to TRBJ1-3, with D unclear. CDR3 size: 14 residues. Trimming stripped 1 base from V and 0 bases from J, with 5 bases between. Germline values: CDR1 SGHRS, CDR2 YFSETQ. The CDR3 DNA sequence: TGCGCCAGCAGCTTGCCGGGCTCTGGAAACACCATATATTTT. This sequence encodes CASSLPGSGNTIYF.

The chain uses TRBV7-9 and TRBJ1-2, with TRBD1 matching 12 bases. The junction had 4 bases not matched to a gene; V was cut back by 1 base and J by 4 bases. Per germline, CDR1 SEHNR and CDR2 FQNEAQ (reference sequence). The CDR3 extends over 16 amino acids. The CDR3 region has the DNA TGTGCCAGCAGCTTAGGGGGACAGGGGGCGGCCTATGGCTACACCTTC. Translated, it gives CASSLGGQGAAYGYTF.

The chain is built from TRBV19 and TRBJ1-4, with D unclear. Trimming removed 9 bases at V and 5 bases at J, with 13 bases between. Germline CDR1 reads LNHDA; CDR2 reads SQIVND (reference sequence). The CDR3 is 13 amino acids. The CDR3 nucleotides are TGTGCCAGCCAGTTCCAGATGAATGAAAAACTGTTTTTT. It translates to CASQFQMNEKLFF.

This sequence joins TRBV6-5 and TRBJ1-5; no reliable D call. CDR1 is MNHEY and CDR2 is SVGAGI in the germline V gene. CDR3 length: 16 amino acids. V shed 4 bases and J shed 0 bases, with 13 bases lying between them. The CDR3 DNA follows: TGTGCCAGCAGTTCTTACTCCTGGTATAGCAATCAGCCCCAGCATTTT. Translating gives CASSSYSWYSNQPQHF.

V and J are TRBV7-9 and TRBJ2-7, with 9 positions matching TRBD1. Trimming cost V 5 bases and J 0 bases; bases outside gene matches: 8. Germline V lookup: CDR1 SEHNR, CDR2 FQNEAQ (reference sequence). The CDR3 contains 16 residues. CDR3 region: CASSPQGQGRSYEQYF. The CDR3 DNA reads TGTGCCAGCAGCCCTCAGGGACAGGGCCGCTCCTACGAGCAGTACTTC.

The rearrangement joins TRBV19 to TRBJ1-4; no firm D call. CDR1 is LNHDA and CDR2 is SQIVND in the germline V gene (reference sequence). There are 14 residues in the CDR3. Trimming pared 4 bases from V and 5 bases from J, leaving 11 bases between. The CDR3 region has the DNA TGTGCCAGTAGTAGGAGACCTCAAAATGAAAAACTGTTTTTT. Translated: CASSRRPQNEKLFF.

The chain couples TRBV19 to TRBJ1-5; 7 bases match TRBD1. This CDR3 is 14 amino acids long. The ends lost 5 bases at V and 7 bases at J; junction bases unmatched: 8. Germline values: CDR1 LNHDA, CDR2 SQIVND (reference sequence). This chain's CDR3 is CASSGRDRDQPQHF. CDR3 in DNA: TGTGCCAGTAGTGGCCGGGACAGAGACCAGCCCCAGCATTTT. The variable domain in full, completed from reference TRBV19 and TRBJ1-5, reads DGGITQSPKYLFRKEGQNVTLSCEQNLNHDAMYWYRQDPGQGLRLIYYSQIVNDFQKGDIAEGYSVSREKKESFPLTVTSAQKNPTAFYLCASSGRDRDQPQHFGDGTRLSIL.

The chain carries TRBV19 and TRBJ2-3; 11 bases line up with TRBD2. Trimming took 5 bases from V and 2 from J; bases not matched to a gene: 3. This CDR3 is 15 amino acids long. Looked up from germline, CDR1 is LNHDA and CDR2 is SQIVND (reference sequence). CDR3 sequence reads: CASSPGLADTDTQYF. Written as DNA, the CDR3 is TGTGCCAGTAGTCCGGGACTAGCGGACACAGATACGCAGTATTTT.

The chain is built from TRBV5-1 and TRBJ2-7; the match to TRBD2 covers 7 bases. CDR1 SGHRS and CDR2 YFSETQ come from the germline V gene. The CDR3 is made up of 14 amino acids. The J segment lost 2 bases and the V segment lost 0 bases, leaving 2 bases of the junction unmatched. CDR3 sequence: CASSLGGGPYEQYF. The CDR3 coding sequence is TGCGCCAGCAGCTTGGGGGGGGGTCCCTACGAGCAGTACTTC.

V usage is TRBV7-3 and J usage is TRBJ1-1, with D maybe TRBD1 (6 bases). This CDR3 region has 14 residues. Trimming took off 5 bases at V and 1 base at J, with 11 bases between the two ends. CDR1 and CDR2 from the germline V gene are SGHTA and FQGTGA. CDR3 bases: TGTGCCAGCAGCCCACAGGGCGCGAACACTGAAGCTTTCTTT. It codes for CASSPQGANTEAFF.

This chain links TRBV6-4 with TRBJ2-2; 9 bases are a match to TRBD1. Germline CDR1 reads MRHNA; CDR2 reads SNTAGT. V dropped 5 bases and J dropped 4; count of bases not matched to a gene: 5. CDR3 size: 15 residues. The CDR3 region has the DNA TGTGCCAGCAGTCGAGACAGGGGGTCCACCGGGGAGCTGTTTTTT. Its translation: CASSRDRGSTGELFF.

The V call is TRBV9, the J call TRBJ2-3, with 8 bases identical to TRBD2. CDR1 and CDR2 from the germline V gene are SGDLS and YYNGEE. The CDR3 extends over 15 amino acids. The ends lost 0 bases at V and 5 bases at J; junction bases unmatched: 5. CDR3 sequence reads: CASSVASGGQDTQYF. The CDR3 nucleotides are TGTGCCAGCAGCGTAGCTTCGGGGGGGCAAGATACGCAGTATTTT.

The chain uses TRBV29-1 and TRBJ2-3, with D hard to call. Germline CDR1 and CDR2: SQVTM and ANQGSEA. This CDR3 contains 14 residues. The V and J ends lost 8 bases and 0 bases respectively, with 15 bases between them. The CDR3: CSIRWSASTDTQYF. The CDR3 DNA reads as TGCAGCATCCGATGGTCAGCGAGCACAGATACGCAGTATTTT.

This chain links TRBV19 with TRBJ2-6; D remains ambiguous. Germline assignment: CDR1 LNHDA and CDR2 SQIVND (reference sequence). The CDR3 has 14 residues. Trimming took 7 bases from V and 0 from J, leaving 7 bases between them. CDR3 bases: TGTGCCAGTACCGGTTACTCTGGGGCCAACGTCCTGACTTTC. This gives the protein CASTGYSGANVLTF.

The V call is TRBV5-4, the J call TRBJ2-5; D is possibly TRBD2 (8 bases). The CDR3 covers 16 residues. CDR1 is SGHNT, CDR2 YYREEE, per germline (reference sequence). The V gene lost 2 bases and the J gene lost 7 bases, with 21 bases spanning the gap. CDR3 DNA sequence: TGTGCCAGCAGCTTTCCCCGGGACAGCCGGGGGGGGACCCAGTACTTC. Protein product: CASSFPRDSRGGTQYF. The whole variable domain, filled in from reference TRBV5-4 and TRBJ2-5, reads ETGVTQSPTHLIKTRGQQVTLRCSSQSGHNTVSWYQQALGQGPQFIFQYYREEENGRGNFPPRFSGLQFPNYSSELNVNALELDDSALYLCASSFPRDSRGGTQYFGPGTRLLVL.

The genes are TRBV4-3 and TRBJ2-7; no firm D call. Germline V gene sequence: CDR1 LGHNA, CDR2 YSLEER. Trimming cost V 1 base and J 4 bases, with 11 bases left between them. This CDR3 region has 14 residues. The CDR3 DNA reads TGCGCCAGCAGCCAAGGTTCTTCAGGATACGAGCAGTACTTC. The encoded protein is CASSQGSSGYEQYF.

CDR3 protein: CASSLYSTGTDTQYF. CDR3 DNA: TGTGCCAGCAGCTTATATTCGACAGGGACAGATACGCAGTATTTT. This chain joins TRBV11-2 and TRBJ2-3, with 7 nucleotides matching TRBD1. From germline, CDR1 is SGHAT and CDR2 FQNNGV. Unmatched junction bases numbered 5, after V lost 2 bases and J lost 3 bases. The CDR3 extends over 15 amino acids.

This chain links TRBV28 with TRBJ2-3; D may be TRBD1 (5 bases). Trimming left V 5 bases short and J 5 bases short, with 11 bases between. This CDR3 comprises 13 residues. Germline values: CDR1 MDHEN, CDR2 SYDVKM. For the CDR3, the DNA is TGTGCCAGCAGTCGACAGCAGCGAGATACGCAGTATTTT. It yields the protein CASSRQQRDTQYF.